This TCR beta chain stems from a study of shared clonotypes between healthy human individuals. V dropped 1 base and J dropped 0 bases, with 22 bases sitting between them. The CDR3 loop spans 19 amino acids. The germline V gene encodes CDR1 SEHNR and CDR2 FQNEAQ (reference sequence). Method: immunoSEQ multiplex PCR; TCRdb's copy keeps in-frame clones and lacks some. The sample includes 1.4 million to 1.5 million clones, around 97% of them seen just once. Adults of Caucasian background living in Nashville, Tennessee made up all donors. The chain has TRBV7-9 and TRBJ2-7; D gene uncertain. Sequences were obtained from naive CD4+ T cells sorted from blood. As to subset: CD45RA+ positively selected. The clonotype comes from a man aged 25 to 45 in good health. Here the CDR3 DNA reads TGTGCCAGCAGCTTAGGTTCAACTGCACAGCGACCCAGCTCCTACGAGCAGTACTTC. This translates into CASSLGSTAQRPSSYEQYF.